The 24 T cell receptor beta chains reported below all come from one sample, sequenced in a study of T-cell reconstitution after alpha-beta-depleted transplantation in children. Unique molecular identifiers were used to barcode this TCRbeta library. TCRdb used MiXCR to reprocess the PCR reads, holding one entry per CDR3 protein. The sample gives 780,000 or so distinct CDR3 sequences, 16% of which show up once; around 5.3% is in the top ten. The sequencing used PBMCs, mostly from graft donor cells, collected 360 days after TCRalphabeta/CD19-depleted stem cell transplant. Every receptor here comes from a male patient aged 10 to 17 who had a stem cell transplant for acute lymphoblastic leukemia, so the T cells may come from the graft donor.

The chain couples TRBV4-2 to TRBJ2-3, with 8 bases matching TRBD2. The CDR3 runs 17 residues. Germline CDR1 reads LGHNA; CDR2 reads YNFKEQ. Trimming removed 0 bases from V and 4 bases from J; junction bases left unmatched: 9. The CDR3 region is CASSQDPGGRVADTQYF. The DNA of the CDR3 is TGTGCCAGCAGCCAAGATCCGGGAGGGAGGGTCGCAGATACGCAGTATTTT.

The chain carries TRBV11-2 and TRBJ1-5, with D perhaps matching TRBD1 (6 bases). CDR1 SGHAT and CDR2 FQNNGV come from the germline V gene. Between the trimmed V and J ends, which lost 0 bases and 10 bases, there was a span of 19 bases. The CDR3 is 16 amino acids. The CDR3 is CASSLEGRGGSSPQHF. The CDR3 nucleotides read TGTGCCAGCAGCTTAGAAGGGCGGGGGGGCTCCAGTCCCCAGCATTTT.

The rearrangement joins TRBV5-6 to TRBJ2-2, with unresolved D. The CDR3 contains 14 residues. The germline CDR1 and CDR2 sequences are SGHDT and YYEEEE. V lost 1 base to trimming and J lost 4 bases, with 8 bases between them. The CDR3 region has the DNA TGTGCCAGCAGCTTGTCCGGCGTCACCGGGGAGCTGTTTTTT. Its protein is CASSLSGVTGELFF.

For this clonotype: One base away lies a much larger clone, so this may be a sequencing read error. The chain combines TRBV6-1 with TRBJ2-2; TRBD1 or TRBD2 may be the D gene (5 bases each). CDR1 and CDR2 (germline): MNHNS, SASEGT. V dropped 2 bases and J dropped 0 bases, with 7 bases sitting between them. This CDR3 is 15 amino acids long. CDR3 region: CASSEMGPNTGELFF. In DNA, the CDR3 is TGTGCCAGCAGTGAAATGGGACCGAACACCGGGGAGCTGTTTTTT.

This rearrangement joins TRBV5-5 to TRBJ1-2; 7 bases are a match to TRBD1. V trimming: 0 bases; J trimming: 1 base; junction bases outside the gene matches: 6. In germline, CDR1 is SGHKS, CDR2 YYEKEE (reference sequence). The CDR3 length is 16 residues. The chain's CDR3 is CASSLAPGTVNYGYTF. The CDR3 DNA is TGTGCCAGCAGCTTGGCCCCCGGGACAGTTAACTATGGCTACACCTTC. The full variable domain, rest sourced from reference TRBV5-5 and TRBJ1-2, is DAGVTQSPTHLIKTRGQQVTLRCSPISGHKSVSWYQQVLGQGPQFIFQYYEKEERGRGNFPDRFSARQFPNYSSELNVNALLLGDSALYLCASSLAPGTVNYGYTFGSGTRLTVV.

The chain joins TRBV2 to TRBJ2-1; D unresolved. CDR1 and CDR2 from the germline V gene are SNHLY and FYNNEI. Trimming removed 4 bases from V and 4 bases from J, with 11 bases in between. This CDR3 is 14 amino acids long. In DNA form, the CDR3 reads TGTGCCAGCAGTGTAAGGGCTTTTTACAATGAGCAGTTCTTC. Amino acid sequence: CASSVRAFYNEQFF.

This clonotype occurred a few times. J is TRBJ1-5 and V is TRBV7-2, with D maybe TRBD1 (5 bases). The CDR3 is 15 residues long. Trimming shortened V by 1 base and J by 3 bases, and 10 bases separated the two germline ends. Germline CDR1 and CDR2: SGHTA and FQGNSA. The CDR3 bases are TGTGCCAGCAGCTTAGACGGGGCCTACAATCAGCCCCAGCATTTT. Protein: CASSLDGAYNQPQHF.

The rearrangement links TRBV6-2 or TRBV6-3 to TRBJ2-2, with TRBD1 matching 10 bases. Germline values: CDR1 MNHEY, CDR2 SVGEGT. The CDR3 covers 15 residues. Trimming cost V 0 bases and J 5 bases; bases outside gene matches: 0. The CDR3 nucleotides read TGTGCCAGCAGTTACTCGGGACAGGGGACCGGGGAGCTGTTTTTT. Translation gives CASSYSGQGTGELFF.

This clonotype came up a few times. The chain recombines TRBV5-1 with TRBJ2-7, with 13 positions matching TRBD2. This CDR3 has 19 residues. From germline, CDR1 is SGHRS and CDR2 YFSETQ. The J segment lost 3 bases and the V segment lost 0 bases, leaving 12 bases of the junction unmatched. CDR3 nucleotide sequence: TGCGCCAGCAGCTTGGGGGGGGCTGGACTAGCGGGAGTAATCTACGAGCAGTACTTC. The encoded protein is CASSLGGAGLAGVIYEQYF.

A few counts support this clonotype. The chain uses TRBV5-1 and TRBJ2-3; TRBD2 matches at 12 bases. This CDR3 region has 18 residues. The V gene's germline CDR1 is SGHRS and CDR2 YFSETQ. J gave up 0 bases and V 0 bases, and 5 bases lay outside the gene matches. The CDR3 protein is CASSLGLAGASSTDTQYF. The CDR3 region has the DNA TGCGCCAGCAGCTTGGGACTAGCGGGAGCCTCTAGCACAGATACGCAGTATTTT.

Only a few counts were recorded for this clonotype. The chain links TRBV27 to TRBJ1-4; the D gene is possibly TRBD1 (6 bases). Trimming left V 5 bases short and J 5 bases short, with 12 bases between. The V gene's germline CDR1 is MNHEY and CDR2 SMNVEV (reference sequence). This CDR3 contains 14 residues. The CDR3 nucleotides are TGTGCCAGCAGTGCCCGGGACACAAATGAAAAACTGTTTTTT. It encodes CASSARDTNEKLFF.

The table lists this clonotype with many counts. The rearrangement uses TRBV25-1 and TRBJ2-1; 8 nucleotides align to TRBD1. This CDR3 region has 15 residues. Germline-derived CDR1 and CDR2 are MGHDK and SYGVNS. V trimming: 3 bases; J trimming: 3 bases; junction bases outside the gene matches: 4. The CDR3: CASSDPGQDYNEQFF. The CDR3 DNA reads TGTGCCAGCAGTGATCCGGGACAGGACTACAATGAGCAGTTCTTC.

This clonotype was observed a handful of times. V is TRBV7-9 and J is TRBJ1-6; D unclear. The germline V gene has CDR1 SEHNR and CDR2 FQNEAQ (reference sequence). The V end lost 3 bases, the J end lost 12 bases, and 12 bases lay between the germline ends. This CDR3 comprises 13 residues. This CDR3 reads CASSFRGVEPLHF. The DNA of the CDR3 is TGTGCCAGCAGCTTCCGCGGGGTTGAACCCCTCCACTTT.

A few counts support this clonotype. The chain uses TRBV20-1 and TRBJ2-7, with TRBD1 matching 9 bases. Per the germline V gene, CDR1 is DFQATT and CDR2 is SNEGSKA (reference sequence). The CDR3 is 13 residues long. The V and J ends lost 7 bases and 4 bases, in that order; junction bases with no gene match: 8. CDR3 DNA sequence: TGCAGTGTAATGGGACAGGGCTTGTACGAGCAGTACTTC. Translation: CSVMGQGLYEQYF.

The chain recombines TRBV6-5 with TRBJ2-3; D call uncertain. V was cut by 0 bases and J by 9 bases, with 13 bases left in between. This CDR3 region has 14 residues. Germline values: CDR1 MNHEY, CDR2 SVGAGI. The chain's CDR3 is CASSYSETHHTQYF. The DNA for the CDR3 is TGTGCCAGCAGTTACTCGGAGACCCACCACACGCAGTATTTT.

This clonotype was recorded a few times. The rearrangement links TRBV18 to TRBJ2-1; no reliable D call. The CDR3 runs to 13 residues. Between the trimmed V and J ends, which lost 2 bases and 7 bases, there was a span of 9 bases. Germline lookup yields CDR1 KGHSH and CDR2 LQKENI. CDR3 coding DNA: TGTGCCAGCTCACCAATCGAGGATAATGAGCAGTTCTTC. Protein product: CASSPIEDNEQFF.

This clonotype was picked up a small number of times. The CDR3 protein is CASSHTGTSYTGELFF. As DNA, the CDR3 is TGTGCCAGCAGCCACACCGGGACTAGTTACACCGGGGAGCTGTTTTTT. This chain connects TRBV3-1 to TRBJ2-2; 8 bases are a match to TRBD2. The CDR3 runs 16 residues. Germline V gene lookup returns CDR1 LGHDT and CDR2 YNNKEL (reference sequence). The V gene end was trimmed by 3 bases and the J gene end by 3 bases; junction bases not matched to a gene: 6.

The chain is built from TRBV5-1 and TRBJ1-5; TRBD1 aligns across 7 bases. Germline CDR1 and CDR2: SGHRS and YFSETQ. Losses at the gene ends were 2 bases for V and 4 bases for J; bases not matched to a gene: 9. CDR3 size: 16 residues. The CDR3 DNA is TGCGCCAGCAGCTTAACGACAGGGCAGGCGAATCAGCCCCAGCATTTT. It is translated as CASSLTTGQANQPQHF.

The V and J genes are TRBV7-7 and TRBJ2-5, with D possibly being TRBD1 (6 bases). The germline CDR1 and CDR2 sequences are SSHAT and FNYEAQ (reference sequence). With 1 base removed from V and 5 bases from J, the gap between germline ends came to 14 bases. CDR3 length equals 15 residues. The CDR3 DNA reads as TGTGCCAGCAGCTTAGGAGTACAGGGCCATGAGACCCAGTACTTC. Translation gives CASSLGVQGHETQYF.

As concerns this clonotype: The missing conserved phenylalanine or tryptophan at the end of this CDR3 makes a read error likely. Because the CDR3's place on the DNA is in doubt, the DNA is left out and the CDR3 is given as listed by TCRdb. V usage is TRBV9 and J usage is TRBJ2-5. CDR1 is SGDLS and CDR2 is YYNGEE in the germline V gene. The CDR3 is 8 residues long, counting both termini. Here the CDR3 reads CASPSRAV.

V gene TRBV2 combines with J gene TRBJ2-1; D possibly corresponds to TRBD2 (5 bases). The V and J ends lost 7 bases and 3 bases respectively, with 31 bases between them. Germline V lookup: CDR1 SNHLY, CDR2 FYNNEI. There are 20 residues in the CDR3. CDR3 DNA: TGTGCCAGCATGGTCTCGGTGAGAGAGAGAATCGGGATAAACTACAATGAGCAGTTCTTC. It codes for CASMVSVRERIGINYNEQFF.

The chain combines TRBV6-2 or TRBV6-3 with TRBJ2-6, with D tentatively TRBD1 (6 bases). V gave up 2 bases and J gave up 0 bases, with 20 bases separating them. Germline V gene lookup returns CDR1 MNHEY and CDR2 SVGEGT. CDR3 length: 20 residues. Here the CDR3 reads CASSYAATGPSYSGANVLTF. The CDR3 DNA reads as TGTGCCAGCAGTTACGCCGCTACAGGGCCCTCTTACTCTGGGGCCAACGTCCTGACTTTC.

This sequence joins TRBV27 and TRBJ2-7; D may be TRBD1 or TRBD2 (5 bases each). There are 15 residues in the CDR3. CDR1 is MNHEY, CDR2 SMNVEV, per germline (reference sequence). V lost 6 bases and J lost 3, with 18 bases in between. CDR3 residues: CASSWAGTFFYEQYF. The DNA of the CDR3 is TGTGCCAGCAGCTGGGCCGGGACGTTCTTCTACGAGCAGTACTTC.

J is TRBJ2-1 and V is TRBV7-9; D might be TRBD2 (6 bases). This CDR3 contains 16 residues. Trimming took off 2 bases at V and 7 bases at J, with 18 bases between the two ends. CDR1 is SEHNR and CDR2 is FQNEAQ in the germline V gene (reference sequence). CDR3 nucleotides: TGTGCCAGCAGCTTAATCGGGAGAAGTACGACAAATGAGCAGTTCTTC. Its translation is CASSLIGRSTTNEQFF.